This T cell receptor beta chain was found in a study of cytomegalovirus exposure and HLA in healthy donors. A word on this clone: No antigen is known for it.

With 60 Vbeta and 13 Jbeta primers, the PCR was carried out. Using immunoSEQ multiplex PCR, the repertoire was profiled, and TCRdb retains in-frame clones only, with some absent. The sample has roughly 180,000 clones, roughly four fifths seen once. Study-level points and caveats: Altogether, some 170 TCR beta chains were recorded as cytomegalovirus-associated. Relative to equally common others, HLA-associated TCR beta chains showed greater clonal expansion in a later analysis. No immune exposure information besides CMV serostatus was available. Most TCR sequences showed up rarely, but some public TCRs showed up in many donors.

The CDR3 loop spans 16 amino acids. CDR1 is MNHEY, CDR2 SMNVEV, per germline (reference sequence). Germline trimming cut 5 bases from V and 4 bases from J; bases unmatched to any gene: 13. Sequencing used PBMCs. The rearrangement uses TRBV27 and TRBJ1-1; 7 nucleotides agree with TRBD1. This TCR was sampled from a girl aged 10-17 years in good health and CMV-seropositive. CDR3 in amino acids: CASSPPGGREGTEAFF. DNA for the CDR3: TGTGCCAGCAGTCCACCAGGGGGGAGAGAGGGCACTGAAGCTTTCTTT.